This T cell receptor beta chain was sequenced in a study of cytomegalovirus exposure and HLA in healthy donors. This CDR3 region has 14 residues. V gave up 4 bases and J gave up 4 bases; unmatched junction bases: 7. Germline CDR1 is SGHRS and CDR2 is YFSETQ. Amplification used 60 Vbeta primers and 13 Jbeta primers. The table came from immunoSEQ multiplex PCR; TCRdb's copy has only in-frame clones and leaves some out. Here the sample spans 150,000 to 200,000 clones, about 79% being singletons. The material sequenced was PBMCs. The chain carries TRBV5-1 and TRBJ1-1, with TRBD1 identical over 7 bases. This TCR was recovered from a man aged 45-65 years in good health and CMV-seropositive. For the CDR3, the DNA is TGCGCCAGCAGCGAGACAGGGAGCGGCACTGAAGCTTTCTTT. Amino acids: CASSETGSGTEAFF. The whole variable domain, filled in from reference TRBV5-1 and TRBJ1-1, reads KAGVTQTPRYLIKTRGQQVTLSCSPISGHRSVSWYQQTPGQGLQFLFEYFSETQRNKGNFPGRFSGRQFSNSRSEMNVSTLELGDSALYLCASSETGSGTEAFFGQGTRLTVV.